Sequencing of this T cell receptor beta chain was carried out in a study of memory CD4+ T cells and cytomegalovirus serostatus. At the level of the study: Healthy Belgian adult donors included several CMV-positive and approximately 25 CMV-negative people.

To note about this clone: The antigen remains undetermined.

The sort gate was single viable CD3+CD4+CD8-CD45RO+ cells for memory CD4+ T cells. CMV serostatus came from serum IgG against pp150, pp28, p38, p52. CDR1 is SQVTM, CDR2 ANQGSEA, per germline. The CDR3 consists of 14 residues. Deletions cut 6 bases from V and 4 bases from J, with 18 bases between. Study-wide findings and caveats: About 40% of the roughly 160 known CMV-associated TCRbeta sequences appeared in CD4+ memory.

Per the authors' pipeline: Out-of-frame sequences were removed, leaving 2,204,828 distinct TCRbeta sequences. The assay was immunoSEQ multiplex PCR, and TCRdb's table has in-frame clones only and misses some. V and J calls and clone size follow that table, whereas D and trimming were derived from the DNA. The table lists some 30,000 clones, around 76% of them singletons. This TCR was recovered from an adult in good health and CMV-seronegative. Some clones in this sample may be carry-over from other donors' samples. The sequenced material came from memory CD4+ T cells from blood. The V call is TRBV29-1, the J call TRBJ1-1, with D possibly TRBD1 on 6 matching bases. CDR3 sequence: CSVELGGAGTEAFF. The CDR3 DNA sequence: TGCAGCGTGGAACTGGGGGGGGCTGGCACTGAAGCTTTCTTT.